This T cell receptor beta chain comes out of a study of blood T cell repertoires in COVID-19. In the study overall: COVID-19 samples collected from the United States, Italy and Spain covered acute and convalescent phases. In each case, the material was cDNA or gDNA derived from T cells, B-cell-depleted T cells, or PBMCs.

Per the study methods: Amplified reference gene primers provided the basis for estimating nucleated cell counts. The protocol was immunoSEQ multiplex PCR, while the TCRdb copy is restricted to in-frame clones and leaves out a portion. For V, J and clone size, that table is used; D and trimming come from the DNA. Of 40,000 to 55,000 clones in the sample, approximately 88% were seen once. The germline V and J ends were trimmed by 4 bases and 8 bases, with 11 bases remaining between them. The germline CDR1 and CDR2 sequences are PRHDT and FYEKMQ (reference sequence). The CDR3 covers 12 residues. This clone was seen only once.

The clonotype originates from a man aged 50 or older with acute or convalescent COVID-19. V is TRBV13 and J is TRBJ1-2; D is perhaps TRBD1 (5 bases). The sequencing input was peripheral blood. The CDR3 spells CASSSGLGGYTF. The CDR3, as DNA: TGTGCCAGCAGCTCGGGACTCGGGGGCTACACCTTC.